This note documents a single T cell receptor beta chain sequence. Its antigen is not identified. These data belong to a study of T cell clones after liver transplantation. In the study overall: TCRbeta sequencing after a pre-transplant mixed lymphocyte reaction identified graft-donor-reactive clones, later tracked in post-transplant blood. Study-wide results and caveats: Post-transplant time points were not standardized, so conclusions are preliminary. Rather than being deleted, graft donor-reactive T cells may have moved into the graft.

The germline V gene has CDR1 SGHTA and CDR2 FQGNSA. V lost 1 base and J lost 7; bases outside the gene matches: 5. This CDR3 spans 15 amino acids. CD3+CD4+ and CD3+CD8+ cells were FACS-sorted from thawed unstimulated PBMCs. Sequenced by immunoSEQ multiplex PCR; TCRdb stores in-frame clones only, minus some. Of approximately 50,000 clones listed, 70% to 75% were seen once; the top ten hold less than 10%. This sequence joins TRBV7-2 and TRBJ2-1, with TRBD2 matching over 9 bases. Sequencing used CD4+ T cells from blood, obtained around 54 months after liver transplant. This receptor was taken from a human patient who received a liver transplant. A subset of T cells may come from the graft donor. The CDR3 DNA reads TGTGCCAGCAGCTTAGGACTAGCGGTCTGGAATGAGCAGTTCTTC. As protein: CASSLGLAVWNEQFF.